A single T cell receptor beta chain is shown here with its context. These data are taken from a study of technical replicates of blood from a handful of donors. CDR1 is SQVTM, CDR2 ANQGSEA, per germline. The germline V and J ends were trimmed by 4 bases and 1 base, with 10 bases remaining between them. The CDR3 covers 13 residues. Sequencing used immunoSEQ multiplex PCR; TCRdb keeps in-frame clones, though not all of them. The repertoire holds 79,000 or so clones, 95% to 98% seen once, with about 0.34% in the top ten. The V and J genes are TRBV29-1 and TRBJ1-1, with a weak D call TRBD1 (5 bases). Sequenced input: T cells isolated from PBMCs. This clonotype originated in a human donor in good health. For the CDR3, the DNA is TGCAGCGTTGTCGCGGACACGAACACTGAAGCTTTCTTT. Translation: CSVVADTNTEAFF. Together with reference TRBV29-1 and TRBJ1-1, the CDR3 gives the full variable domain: SAVISQKPSRDICQRGTSLTIQCQVDSQVTMMFWYRQQPGQSLTLIATANQGSEATYESGFVIDKFPISRPNLTFSTLTVSNMSPEDSSIYLCSVVADTNTEAFFGQGTRLTVV.